This T cell receptor (beta chain) was identified in a study of blood T cell repertoires in COVID-19. Living in 24 US areas, the participants were between about 18 and 90 years of age. Original handling: Amplification with reference gene primers provided the estimates of nucleated cell counts. Repertoires were generated with immunoSEQ multiplex PCR, while TCRdb's copy carries only in-frame clones and drops some. V and J calls and clone size come straight from that table; D and trimming were deduced from the DNA. The data contain tens of thousands of clones, 85% to 90% of them singletons. Germline V gene lookup returns CDR1 SGHRS and CDR2 YFSETQ. Unmatched junction bases numbered 10, after V lost 4 bases and J lost 2 bases. CDR3 length: 16 residues.

The sample taken for sequencing was PBMCs or T cells enriched from blood (not recorded which). The origin of this receptor is a woman between 50 and 59 years old with acute COVID-19. The genes are TRBV5-1 and TRBJ2-7; 9 bases fit TRBD2. The CDR3 protein is CASSQNTAGGAYEQYF. In DNA form, the CDR3 reads TGCGCCAGCAGCCAAAACACAGCGGGAGGCGCCTACGAGCAGTACTTC.